This is a list of T cell receptor beta chains from one sample in a study of cytomegalovirus exposure and HLA in healthy donors. Profiled with immunoSEQ multiplex PCR; TCRdb holds only in-frame clones, not every one. The repertoire holds approximately 190,000 clones, with around 83% as singletons. Specimen: PBMCs. The receptors derive from a woman aged 18-29 years in good health and CMV-seronegative. CDR3s include the opening cysteine and the closing phenylalanine or tryptophan. The D gene is left open where the match is weak. Clone sizes are given selectively: once, few, many, or a class where the clone is expanded.

>TRBJ2-5|TRBV29-1|TRBD2|-
CSVEDPKRGVGTQYF
TGCAGCGTTGAGGATCCCAAGCGGGGGGTAGGGACCCAGTACTTC
>TRBJ2-1|TRBV7-8|-|-
CASTSAADGDEQFF
TGTGCCAGCACCTCCGCGGCAGACGGAGATGAGCAGTTCTTC
>TRBJ1-1|TRBV5-6|-|few
CASSFNFQGPTEAFF
TGTGCCAGCAGCTTTAACTTTCAGGGCCCCACTGAAGCTTTCTTT
>TRBJ2-5|TRBV13|TRBD1|-
CASSSTGDQETQYF
TGTGCCAGCAGCTCAACAGGGGATCAAGAGACCCAGTACTTC
>TRBJ1-4|TRBV5-1|TRBD1|-
CASSSDGRGRGEKLFF
TGCGCCAGCAGCTCTGACGGAAGGGGGCGCGGTGAAAAACTGTTTTTT
>TRBJ1-6|TRBV27|-|-
CASSNRVPVIRNSPLHF
TGTGCCAGCAGTAACAGGGTCCCAGTTATACGTAATTCACCCCTCCACTTT
>TRBJ2-5|TRBV9|TRBD2|-
CASSAGLPFQETQYF
TGTGCCAGCAGCGCGGGACTACCCTTTCAAGAGACCCAGTACTTC
>TRBJ1-5|TRBV6-1|-|-
CDLRVNQPQHF
TGTGACTTGAGGGTTAATCAGCCCCAGCATTTT
>TRBJ2-5|TRBV5-1|-|-
CASSLGLEETQYF
TGCGCCAGCAGCTTGGGGCTAGAGGAGACCCAGTACTTC
>TRBJ1-4|TRBV6-5|TRBD1|few
CASKTGTGGPEKLFF
TGTGCCAGCAAGACTGGGACAGGGGGCCCTGAAAAACTGTTTTTT
>TRBJ1-5|TRBV7-9|TRBD1|-
CSSSWGQSQPQHF
TGTTCCAGCAGCTGGGGACAGTCCCAGCCCCAGCATTTT
>TRBJ1-3|TRBV7-6|-|-
CASSPRRGGPGNTIYF
TGTGCCAGCAGCCCTAGGCGGGGAGGCCCTGGAAACACCATATATTTT
>TRBJ2-5|TRBV15|-|few
CATSRDRGGGLGETQYF
TGTGCCACCAGCAGAGATCGAGGGGGGGGTTTAGGAGAGACCCAGTACTTC
>TRBJ1-2|TRBV13|-|-
CASSSLEYPGYTF
TGTGCCAGCAGCTCCTTGGAGTACCCTGGCTACACCTTC
>TRBJ2-1|TRBV19|TRBD2|-
CASEPGLGYNEQFF
TGTGCCAGTGAACCGGGACTAGGCTACAATGAGCAGTTCTTC
>TRBJ1-2|TRBV11-2|-|-
CASRTQGYGYTF
TGTGCCAGCAGAACACAGGGCTATGGCTACACCTTC
>TRBJ1-4|TRBV27|TRBD1|once
CASSLVLPGTGSEKLFF
TGTGCCAGCAGTTTAGTTCTTCCGGGGACAGGGTCTGAAAAACTGTTTTTT
>TRBJ2-3|TRBV29-1|TRBD2|-
CSVASASGYTDTQYF
TGCAGCGTTGCAAGCGCTAGCGGTTACACAGATACGCAGTATTTT
>TRBJ1-5|TRBV19|TRBD1|-
CASSIFFIGRGNNQPQHF
TGTGCCAGTAGTATTTTTTTTATAGGCAGGGGGAACAATCAGCCCCAGCATTTT
>TRBJ2-7|TRBV11-2|TRBD1|-
CASSLAGQSDYEQYF
TGTGCCAGCAGCTTAGCGGGACAGTCCGACTACGAGCAGTACTTC
>TRBJ1-5|TRBV18|-|-
CASSPTENQPQHF
TGTGCCAGCTCACCAACAGAAAATCAGCCCCAGCATTTT
>TRBJ2-7|TRBV29-1|-|-
CSVLWGRAEQYF
TGCAGCGTTCTTTGGGGCAGGGCCGAGCAGTACTTC
>TRBJ2-3|TRBV6-6|-|-
CASRSGGTDTQYF
TGTGCCAGCAGGTCCGGGGGCACAGATACGCAGTATTTT
>TRBJ2-5|TRBV16|TRBD1|few
CASSYRGEETQYF
TGTGCCAGCAGCTACAGGGGGGAAGAGACCCAGTACTTC
>TRBJ2-2|TRBV27|TRBD1|-
CASRAGTGFTGELFF
TGTGCCAGCAGAGCCGGGACAGGGTTCACCGGGGAGCTGTTTTTT
>TRBJ2-7|TRBV6-5|TRBD1|-
CASSTPGTGRYEQYF
TGTGCCAGCAGTACCCCCGGGACAGGGAGATACGAGCAGTACTTC
>TRBJ2-7|TRBV6-6|TRBD2|once
CATRSLAESYEQYF
TGTGCCACCCGTTCACTAGCGGAGTCTTACGAGCAGTACTTC
>TRBJ2-7|TRBV7-9|-|-
CASSLDTGTEQYF
TGTGCCAGCAGCTTGGATACAGGGACCGAGCAGTACTTC
>TRBJ2-3|TRBV11-2|TRBD1|-
CASSTRQGHTQYF
TGTGCCAGCAGCACAAGACAGGGCCATACGCAGTATTTT
>TRBJ2-2|TRBV10-1|-|-
CASSGQINTGELFF
TGCGCCAGCAGTGGCCAGATAAACACCGGGGAGCTGTTTTTT
>TRBJ2-2|TRBV5-1|TRBD1|-
CASSLRGQPTGELFF
TGCGCCAGCAGCTTGAGGGGGCAGCCGACCGGGGAGCTGTTTTTT
>TRBJ1-5|TRBV15|-|few
CATAQGWGQPQHF
TGTGCCACCGCACAGGGATGGGGTCAGCCCCAGCATTTT
>TRBJ1-3|TRBV6-1|-|-
CASKDGNSGNTIYF
TGTGCCAGCAAGGACGGGAACTCTGGAAACACCATATATTTT
>TRBJ2-7|TRBV5-4|TRBD1|-
CASSLGDRAYEQYF
TGTGCCAGCAGCTTGGGGGACAGAGCCTACGAGCAGTACTTC
>TRBJ1-2|TRBV11-3|-|once
CASSLGQGDGYTF
TGTGCCAGCAGCTTAGGGCAAGGGGATGGCTACACCTTC
>TRBJ1-1|TRBV6-5|-|-
CASSWLGGFMNTEAFF
TGTGCCAGCAGTTGGCTAGGAGGTTTCATGAACACTGAAGCTTTCTTT
>TRBJ2-7|TRBV6-6|TRBD2|-
CASSYLSGGPSYEQYF
TGTGCCAGCAGTTACCTTAGCGGGGGGCCCTCCTACGAGCAGTACTTC
>TRBJ2-7|TRBV10-2|-|-
CASSEGPFLYEQYF
TGCGCCAGCAGTGAGGGGCCATTCCTCTACGAGCAGTACTTC